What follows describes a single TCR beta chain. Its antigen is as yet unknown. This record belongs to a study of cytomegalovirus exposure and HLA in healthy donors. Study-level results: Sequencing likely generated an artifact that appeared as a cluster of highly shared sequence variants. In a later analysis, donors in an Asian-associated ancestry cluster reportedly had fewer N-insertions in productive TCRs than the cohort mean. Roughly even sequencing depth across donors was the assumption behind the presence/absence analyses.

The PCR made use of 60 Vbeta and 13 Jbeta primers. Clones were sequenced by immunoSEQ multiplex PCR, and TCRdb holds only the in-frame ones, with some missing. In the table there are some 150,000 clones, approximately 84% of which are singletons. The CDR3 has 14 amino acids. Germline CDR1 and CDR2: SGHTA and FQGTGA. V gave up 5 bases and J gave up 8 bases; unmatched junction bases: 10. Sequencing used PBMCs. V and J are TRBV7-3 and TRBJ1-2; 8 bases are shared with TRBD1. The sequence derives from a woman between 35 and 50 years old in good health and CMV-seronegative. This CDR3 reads CASSISGQGAGYTF. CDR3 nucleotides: TGTGCCAGCAGCATAAGTGGACAGGGCGCAGGCTACACCTTC.